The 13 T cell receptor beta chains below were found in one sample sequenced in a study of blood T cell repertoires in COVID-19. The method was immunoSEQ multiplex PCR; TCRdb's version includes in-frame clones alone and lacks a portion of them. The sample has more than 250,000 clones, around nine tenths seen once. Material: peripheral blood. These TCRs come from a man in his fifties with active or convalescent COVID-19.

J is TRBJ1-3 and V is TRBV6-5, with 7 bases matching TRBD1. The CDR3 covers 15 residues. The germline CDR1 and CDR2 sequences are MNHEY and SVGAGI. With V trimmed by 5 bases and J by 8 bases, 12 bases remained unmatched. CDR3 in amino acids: CASSNLGQARDTIYF. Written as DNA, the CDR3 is TGTGCCAGCAGTAACTTAGGACAGGCCCGCGACACCATATATTTT.

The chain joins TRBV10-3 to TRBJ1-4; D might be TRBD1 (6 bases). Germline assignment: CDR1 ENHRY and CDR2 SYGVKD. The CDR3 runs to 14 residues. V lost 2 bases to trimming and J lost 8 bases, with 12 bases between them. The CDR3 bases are TGTGCCATCAGTGAGGCACAGGGTGGGGAAAAACTGTTTTTT. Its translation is CAISEAQGGEKLFF.

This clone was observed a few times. The CDR3 sequence: CASSAQGSNQPQHF. The CDR3 region has the DNA TGTGCCAGCAGTGCCCAGGGATCCAATCAGCCCCAGCATTTT. The chain links TRBV27 to TRBJ1-5; TRBD1 might be the D (5 bases). The CDR3 sequence is 14 residues long. In germline, CDR1 is MNHEY, CDR2 SMNVEV (reference sequence). V shed 5 bases and J shed 3 bases, with 11 bases lying between them.

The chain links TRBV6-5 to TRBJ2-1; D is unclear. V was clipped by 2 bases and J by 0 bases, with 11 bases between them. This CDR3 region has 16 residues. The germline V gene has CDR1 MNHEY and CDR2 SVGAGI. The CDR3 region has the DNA TGTGCCAGCAGTTACGGTCTCGGGTCCTCCTACAATGAGCAGTTCTTC. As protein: CASSYGLGSSYNEQFF.

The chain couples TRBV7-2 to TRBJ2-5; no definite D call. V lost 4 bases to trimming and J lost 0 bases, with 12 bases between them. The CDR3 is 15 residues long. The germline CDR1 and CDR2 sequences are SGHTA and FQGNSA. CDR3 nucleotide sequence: TGTGCCAGCAGCTCCCCCCCCGTGTACCAAGAGACCCAGTACTTC. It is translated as CASSSPPVYQETQYF.

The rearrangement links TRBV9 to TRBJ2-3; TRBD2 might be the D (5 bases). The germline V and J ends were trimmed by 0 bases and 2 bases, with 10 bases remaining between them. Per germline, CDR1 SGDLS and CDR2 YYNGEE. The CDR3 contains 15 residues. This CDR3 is CASSVVGDPTDTQYF. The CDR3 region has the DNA TGTGCCAGCAGCGTAGTGGGAGACCCCACAGATACGCAGTATTTT.

The CDR3 region is CASSPSGRTNYGYTF. DNA of the CDR3: TGTGCCAGCAGCCCCAGTGGGAGGACTAACTATGGCTACACCTTC. This chain joins TRBV7-2 and TRBJ1-2; D uncertain. This CDR3 region has 15 residues. V lost 5 bases to trimming and J lost 0 bases, with 13 bases between them. Germline CDR1 SGHTA, CDR2 FQGNSA.

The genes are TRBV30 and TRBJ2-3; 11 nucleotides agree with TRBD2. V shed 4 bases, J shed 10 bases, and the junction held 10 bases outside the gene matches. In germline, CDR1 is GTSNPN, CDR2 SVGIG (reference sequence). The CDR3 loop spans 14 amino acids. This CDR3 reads CAWNPGTSGSSQYF. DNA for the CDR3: TGTGCCTGGAATCCAGGGACTAGCGGTTCTTCGCAGTATTTT.

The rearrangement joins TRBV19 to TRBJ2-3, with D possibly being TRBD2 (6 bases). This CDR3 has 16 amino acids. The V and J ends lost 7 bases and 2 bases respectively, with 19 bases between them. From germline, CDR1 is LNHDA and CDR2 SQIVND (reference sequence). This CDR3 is CASNEGGAGFTDTQYF. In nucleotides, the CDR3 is TGTGCCAGTAATGAGGGCGGAGCGGGCTTCACAGATACGCAGTATTTT.

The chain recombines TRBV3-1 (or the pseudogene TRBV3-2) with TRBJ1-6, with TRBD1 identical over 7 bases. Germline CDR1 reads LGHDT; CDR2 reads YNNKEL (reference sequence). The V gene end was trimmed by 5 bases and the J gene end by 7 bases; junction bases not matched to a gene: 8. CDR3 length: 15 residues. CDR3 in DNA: TGTGCCAGCAGCAAACAGGGGTCGGGGAATTCACCCCTCCACTTT. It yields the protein CASSKQGSGNSPLHF.

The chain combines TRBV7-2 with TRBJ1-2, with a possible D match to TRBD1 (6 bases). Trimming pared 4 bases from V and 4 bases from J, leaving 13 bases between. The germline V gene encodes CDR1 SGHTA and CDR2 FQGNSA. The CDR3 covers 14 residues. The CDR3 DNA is TGTGCCAGCAGCTCCTGGAGACAGGCCTATGGCTACACCTTC. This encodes CASSSWRQAYGYTF. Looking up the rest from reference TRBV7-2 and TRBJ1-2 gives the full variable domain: GAGVSQSPSNKVTEKGKDVELRCDPISGHTALYWYRQSLGQGLEFLIYFQGNSAPDKSGLPSDRFSAERTGGSVSTLTIQRTQQEDSAVYLCASSSWRQAYGYTFGSGTRLTVV.

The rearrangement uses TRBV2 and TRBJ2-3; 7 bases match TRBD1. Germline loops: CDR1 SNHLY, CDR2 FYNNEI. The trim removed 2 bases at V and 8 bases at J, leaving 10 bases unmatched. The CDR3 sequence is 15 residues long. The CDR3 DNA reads TGTGCCAGCAGTGAACAACAGGGGATAGTGGGTACGCAGTATTTT. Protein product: CASSEQQGIVGTQYF.

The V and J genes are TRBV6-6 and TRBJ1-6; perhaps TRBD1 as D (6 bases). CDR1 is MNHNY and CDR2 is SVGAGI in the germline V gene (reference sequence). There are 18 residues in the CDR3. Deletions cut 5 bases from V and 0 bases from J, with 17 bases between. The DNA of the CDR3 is TGTGCCAGCAGTCTTTTTGGGGACAACCGCTCCTATAATTCACCCCTCCACTTT. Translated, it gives CASSLFGDNRSYNSPLHF.